A selection of T cell receptor beta chains follows, all from one sample in a study of blood T cell repertoires in COVID-19. Some clones are missing from TCRdb's copy, which holds only in-frame ones; the method was immunoSEQ multiplex PCR. Counted here are roughly 430,000 clones, roughly 84% occurring once; the ten biggest clones make up about 1.5%. The sequencing sample was made of PBMCs or T cells enriched from blood (not recorded which). The source is a woman between 18 and 29 years old who had been exposed to COVID-19. Both conserved end residues are part of each CDR3. Fields, in order: J gene, D gene, CDR3 length, clone size, V gene, CDR3 protein, CDR3 DNA. D genes are given only for firm matches. The size field is filled for only some rows; it gives once, few, many or a size class.

TRBJ2-7	-	11	once	TRBV10-1	CASSQGLIVYF	TGCGCCAGCAGTCAAGGACTGATTGTGTACTTC
TRBJ2-7	TRBD1	15	-	TRBV5-1	CASSSSYRGTYEQYF	TGCGCCAGCAGCTCGTCCTACAGGGGGACCTACGAGCAGTACTTC
TRBJ1-1	-	15	-	TRBV28	CASSLIFPGNTEAFF	TGTGCCAGCAGTTTAATCTTTCCCGGGAACACTGAAGCTTTCTTT
TRBJ2-1	TRBD2	15	-	TRBV18	CASSPVGSGGNEQFF	TGTGCCAGCTCACCAGTAGGTAGCGGGGGGAATGAGCAGTTCTTC
TRBJ2-1	TRBD2	16	-	TRBV10-2	CASSKRTSGSGNEQFF	TGCGCCAGCAGCAAAAGAACTAGCGGGAGTGGCAATGAGCAGTTCTTC
TRBJ2-3	TRBD2	16	-	TRBV7-7	CASSLGSAGGPDTQYF	TGTGCCAGCAGCTTAGGATCAGCGGGAGGGCCAGATACGCAGTATTTT
TRBJ1-2	TRBD1	15	-	TRBV7-9	CASSRGQGSVYGYTF	TGTGCCAGCAGCCGGGGACAGGGTAGCGTCTATGGCTACACCTTC
TRBJ2-6	TRBD1	18	-	TRBV5-4	CASSLVGGAYLRANVLTF	TGTGCCAGCAGCTTGGTAGGGGGCGCCTACCTAAGAGCCAACGTCCTGACTTTC
TRBJ2-7	-	18	-	TRBV15	CATSAREEFADMFYEQYF	TGTGCCACCAGCGCTAGAGAGGAGTTTGCGGACATGTTCTACGAGCAGTACTTC
TRBJ1-3	TRBD1	14	-	TRBV25-1	CASRDRGTGNTIYF	TGTGCCAGCAGGGACAGGGGGACTGGAAACACCATATATTTT
TRBJ2-3	-	15	-	TRBV24-1	CATSDLDSSGDTQYF	TGTGCCACCAGTGATCTGGACAGTTCTGGAGATACGCAGTATTTT
TRBJ1-4	-	14	-	TRBV20-1	CSASRTGTNEKLFF	TGCAGTGCTAGTCGCACAGGGACTAATGAAAAACTGTTTTTT
TRBJ1-2	-	13	-	TRBV19	CASTPSGGGRGTF	TGTGCCAGTACTCCTTCTGGGGGCGGACGGGGCACCTTC
TRBJ2-2	TRBD1	18	-	TRBV5-1	CASSFVDPGQGRIGELFF	TGCGCCAGCAGCTTCGTGGACCCGGGACAGGGTAGGATCGGGGAGCTGTTTTTT
TRBJ2-2	-	13	-	TRBV6-5	CASCPLVPGELFF	TGTGCCAGCTGTCCACTAGTCCCCGGGGAGCTGTTTTTT
TRBJ1-2	-	16	-	TRBV28	CASSLTVAVGFYGYTF	TGTGCCAGCAGTTTAACCGTGGCGGTAGGCTTCTATGGCTACACCTTC
TRBJ2-1	-	12	few	TRBV7-9	CASSYWTNEQFF	TGTGCCAGCAGCTACTGGACTAATGAGCAGTTCTTC
TRBJ2-1	TRBD1	15	-	TRBV28	CASSQGQGIRNEQFF	TGTGCCAGCAGCCAGGGACAGGGAATCCGAAATGAGCAGTTCTTC